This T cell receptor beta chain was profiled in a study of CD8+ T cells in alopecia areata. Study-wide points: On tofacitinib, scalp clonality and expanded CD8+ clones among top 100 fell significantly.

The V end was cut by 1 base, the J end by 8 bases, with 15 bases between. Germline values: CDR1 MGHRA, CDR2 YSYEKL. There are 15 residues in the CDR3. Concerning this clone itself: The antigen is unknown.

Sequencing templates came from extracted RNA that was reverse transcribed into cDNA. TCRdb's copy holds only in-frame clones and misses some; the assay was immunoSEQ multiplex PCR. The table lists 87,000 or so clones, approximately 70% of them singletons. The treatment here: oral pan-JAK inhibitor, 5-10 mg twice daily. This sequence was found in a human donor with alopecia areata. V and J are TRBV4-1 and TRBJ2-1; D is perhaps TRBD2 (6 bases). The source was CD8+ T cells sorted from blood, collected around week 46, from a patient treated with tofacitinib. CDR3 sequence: CASSQVPGVGYEQFF. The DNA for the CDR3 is TGCGCCAGCAGCCAAGTTCCGGGAGTGGGCTATGAGCAGTTCTTC.